This T cell receptor beta chain came from a study of radiation and T cells in renal cell carcinoma. General study findings and limits: In blood, top tumor clones expanded by 2 weeks, shrinking by 4. Baseline intratumoral clonotype presence is unknown without pretreatment biopsies.

Time point denoted: blood 4 weeks post-SBRT, at nephrectomy. As for treatment: 15 Gy SBRT to primary tumor, nephrectomy 4 weeks later. Nephrectomy followed 15 Gy stereotactic body radiation by 4 weeks. The tumor was a clear cell renal cell carcinoma. The sample holds a few counts of this clone. The antigen is undetermined. Clones were read by immunoSEQ multiplex PCR, and TCRdb kept only the in-frame ones, dropping some. In the table there are about 64,000 clones, about 83% of which are singletons. CDR3 length: 15 amino acids. V lost 3 bases to trimming and J lost 4 bases; unmatched junction nucleotides: 7. The germline CDR1 and CDR2 sequences are SGDLS and YYNGEE.

Source: blood, taken from a patient whose treatment included radiotherapy and nephrectomy. The chain combines TRBV9 with TRBJ2-5, with 9 bases aligning to TRBD1. The clonotype originates from a man in his fifties or sixties with renal cell carcinoma. CDR3 region: CASSGGTGRSETQYF. The CDR3 bases are TGTGCCAGCAGCGGAGGGACAGGGCGATCAGAGACCCAGTACTTC.